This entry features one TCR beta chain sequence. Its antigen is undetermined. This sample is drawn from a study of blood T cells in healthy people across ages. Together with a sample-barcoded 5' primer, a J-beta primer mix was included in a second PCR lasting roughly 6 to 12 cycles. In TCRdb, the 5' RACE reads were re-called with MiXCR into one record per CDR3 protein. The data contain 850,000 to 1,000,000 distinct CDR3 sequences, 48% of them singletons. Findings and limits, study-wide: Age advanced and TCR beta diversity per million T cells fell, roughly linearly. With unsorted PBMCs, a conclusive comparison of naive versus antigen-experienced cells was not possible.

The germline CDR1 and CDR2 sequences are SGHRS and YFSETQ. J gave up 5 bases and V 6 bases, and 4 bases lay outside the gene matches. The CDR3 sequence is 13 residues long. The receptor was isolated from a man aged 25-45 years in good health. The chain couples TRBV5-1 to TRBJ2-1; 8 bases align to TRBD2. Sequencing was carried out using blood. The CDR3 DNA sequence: TGCGCCAGCACAGCGGGGGCGGACAATGAGCAGTTCTTC. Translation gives CASTAGADNEQFF.